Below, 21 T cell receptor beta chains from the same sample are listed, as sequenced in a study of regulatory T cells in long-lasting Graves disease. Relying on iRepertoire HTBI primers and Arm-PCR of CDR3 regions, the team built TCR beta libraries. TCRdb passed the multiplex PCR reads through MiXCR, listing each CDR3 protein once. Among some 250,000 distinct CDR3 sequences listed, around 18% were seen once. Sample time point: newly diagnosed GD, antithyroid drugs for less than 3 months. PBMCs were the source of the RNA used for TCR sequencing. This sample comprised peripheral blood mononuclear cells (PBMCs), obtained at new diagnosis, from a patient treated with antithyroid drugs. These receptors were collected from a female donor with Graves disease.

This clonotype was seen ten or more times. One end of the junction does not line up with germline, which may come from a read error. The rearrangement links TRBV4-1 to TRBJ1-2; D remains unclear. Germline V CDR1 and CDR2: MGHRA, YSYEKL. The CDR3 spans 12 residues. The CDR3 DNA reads TGTGCCAGCAGTCAATCCAACTATGGCTACACCTTC. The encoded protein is CASSQSNYGYTF.

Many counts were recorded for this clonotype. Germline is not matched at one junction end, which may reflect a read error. The CDR3 coding sequence is TGTGCCAACAGCCCAGACTCCGACGGACGTCGGGGCTACACCTTC. Translated: CANSPDSDGRRGYTF. The gene calls are TRBV3-1 and TRBJ1-2; D is unresolved. Germline CDR1 LGHDT, CDR2 YNNKEL (reference sequence). The CDR3 covers 15 residues.

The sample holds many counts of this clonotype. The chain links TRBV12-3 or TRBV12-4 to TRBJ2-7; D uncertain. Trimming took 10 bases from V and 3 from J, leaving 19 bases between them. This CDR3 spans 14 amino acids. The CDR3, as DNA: TGTGCCACCAGCCCGGCCGGCCAGATCTACGAGCAGTACTTC. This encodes CATSPAGQIYEQYF.

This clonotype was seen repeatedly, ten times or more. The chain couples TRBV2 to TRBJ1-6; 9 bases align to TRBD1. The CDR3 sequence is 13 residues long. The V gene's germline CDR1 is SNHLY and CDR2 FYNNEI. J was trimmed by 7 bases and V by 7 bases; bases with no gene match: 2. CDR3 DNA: TGTGCCAGCACTGGACAGGGGAATTCACCCCTCCACTTT. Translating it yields CASTGQGNSPLHF. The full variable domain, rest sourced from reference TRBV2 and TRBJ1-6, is EPEVTQTPSHQVTQMGQEVILRCVPISNHLYFYWYRQILGQKVEFLVSFYNNEISEKSEIFDDQFSVERPDGSNFTLKIRSTKLEDSAMYFCASTGQGNSPLHFGNGTRLTVT.

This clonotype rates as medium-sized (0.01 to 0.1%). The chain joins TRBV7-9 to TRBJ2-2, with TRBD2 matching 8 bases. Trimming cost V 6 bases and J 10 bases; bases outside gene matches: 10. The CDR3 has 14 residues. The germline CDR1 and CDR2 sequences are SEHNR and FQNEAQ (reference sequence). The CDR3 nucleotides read TGTGCCAGCAGTCAGACTAGCGCCCGAGCGGAGCTGTTTTTT. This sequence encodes CASSQTSARAELFF.

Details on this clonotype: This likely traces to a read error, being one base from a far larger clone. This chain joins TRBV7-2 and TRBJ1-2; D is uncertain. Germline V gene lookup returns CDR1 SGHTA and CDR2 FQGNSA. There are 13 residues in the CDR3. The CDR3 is CASSLGGVSGYAF. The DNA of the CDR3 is TGTGCCAGCAGCTTAGGTGGCGTGAGCGGCTACGCCTTC.

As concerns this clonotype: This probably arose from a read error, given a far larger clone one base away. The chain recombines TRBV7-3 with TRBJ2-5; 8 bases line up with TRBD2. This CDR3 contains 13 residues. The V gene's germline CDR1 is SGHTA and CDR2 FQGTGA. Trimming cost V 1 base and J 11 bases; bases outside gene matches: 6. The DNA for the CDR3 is TGTGCCAGCAGCTTAATTCAGGGCGGGGGGCAGTACTTC. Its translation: CASSLIQGGGQYF.

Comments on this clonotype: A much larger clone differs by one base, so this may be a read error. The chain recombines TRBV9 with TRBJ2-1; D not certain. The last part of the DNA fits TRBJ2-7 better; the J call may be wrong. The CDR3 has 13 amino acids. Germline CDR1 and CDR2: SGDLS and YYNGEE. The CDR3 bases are TGTGCCAGCAGCGTAGCGGGTGACGACAAGCAGTACTTC. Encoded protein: CASSVAGDDKQYF.

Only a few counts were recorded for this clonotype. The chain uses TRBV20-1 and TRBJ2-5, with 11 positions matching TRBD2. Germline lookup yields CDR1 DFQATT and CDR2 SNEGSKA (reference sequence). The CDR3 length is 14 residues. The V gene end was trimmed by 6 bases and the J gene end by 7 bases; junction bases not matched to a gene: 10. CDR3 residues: CSAHLAGGRGTQYF. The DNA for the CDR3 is TGCAGTGCCCATCTAGCGGGAGGTAGAGGGACCCAGTACTTC.

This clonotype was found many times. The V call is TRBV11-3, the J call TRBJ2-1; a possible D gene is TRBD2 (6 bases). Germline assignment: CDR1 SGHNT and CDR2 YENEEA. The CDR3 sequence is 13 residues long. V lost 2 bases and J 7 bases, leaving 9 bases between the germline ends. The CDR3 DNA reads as TGTGCCAGCAGCTTATTCGGGAGAAATGAGCAGTTCTTC. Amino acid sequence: CASSLFGRNEQFF.

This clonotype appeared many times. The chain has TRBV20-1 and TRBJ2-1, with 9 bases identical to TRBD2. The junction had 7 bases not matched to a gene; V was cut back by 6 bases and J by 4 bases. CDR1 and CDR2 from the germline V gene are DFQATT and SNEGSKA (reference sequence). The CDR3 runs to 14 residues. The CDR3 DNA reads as TGCAGTGCGTTAGCGGGAGAGGGGTACAATGAGCAGTTCTTC. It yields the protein CSALAGEGYNEQFF.

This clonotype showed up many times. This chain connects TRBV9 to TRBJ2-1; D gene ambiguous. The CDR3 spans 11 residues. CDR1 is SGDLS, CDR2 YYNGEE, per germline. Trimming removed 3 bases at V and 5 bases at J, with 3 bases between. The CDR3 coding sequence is TGTGCCAGCAGCGCTAACAATGAGCAGTTCTTC. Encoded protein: CASSANNEQFF. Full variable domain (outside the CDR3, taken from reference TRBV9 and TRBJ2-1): DSGVTQTPKHLITATGQRVTLRCSPRSGDLSVYWYQQSLDQGLQFLIQYYNGEERAKGNILERFSAQQFPDLHSELNLSSLELGDSALYFCASSANNEQFFGPGTRLTVL.

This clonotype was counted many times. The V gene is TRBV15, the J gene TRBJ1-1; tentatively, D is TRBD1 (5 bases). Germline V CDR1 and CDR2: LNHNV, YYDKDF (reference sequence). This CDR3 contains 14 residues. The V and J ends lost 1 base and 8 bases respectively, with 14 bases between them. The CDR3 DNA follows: TGTGCCACCAGCAGAGCCCCCCGACAGTCGGAAGCTTTCTTT. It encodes CATSRAPRQSEAFF.

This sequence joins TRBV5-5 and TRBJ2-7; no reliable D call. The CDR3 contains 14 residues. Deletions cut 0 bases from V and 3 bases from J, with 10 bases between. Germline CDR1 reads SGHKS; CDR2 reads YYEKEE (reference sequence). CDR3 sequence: CASSLGRPHYEQYF. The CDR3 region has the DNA TGTGCCAGCAGCTTGGGAAGGCCCCACTACGAGCAGTACTTC.

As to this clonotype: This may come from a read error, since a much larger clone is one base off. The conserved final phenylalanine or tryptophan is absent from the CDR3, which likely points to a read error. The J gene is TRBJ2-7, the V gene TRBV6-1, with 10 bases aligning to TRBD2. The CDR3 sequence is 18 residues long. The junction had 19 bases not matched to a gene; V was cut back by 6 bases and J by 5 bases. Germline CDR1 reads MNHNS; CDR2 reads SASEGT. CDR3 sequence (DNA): TGTGCCAGCAGCTTAGCAGGCCTAGCGGGAGTTCCGATCCACGAGCAGTACCTC. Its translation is CASSLAGLAGVPIHEQYL.

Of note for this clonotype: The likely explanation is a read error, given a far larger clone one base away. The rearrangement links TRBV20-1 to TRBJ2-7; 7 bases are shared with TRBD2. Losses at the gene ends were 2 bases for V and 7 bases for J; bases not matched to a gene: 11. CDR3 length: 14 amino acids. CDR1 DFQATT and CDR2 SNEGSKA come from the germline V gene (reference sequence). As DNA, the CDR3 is TGCAGTGCTAGACCCAGCGGGACTTACAATGAGCAGTACTTC. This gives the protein CSARPSGTYNEQYF.

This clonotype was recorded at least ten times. The CDR3, as DNA: TGTGCCTGGAGAGGGCAGCCGGGATATAGCAATCAGCCCCAGCATTTT. Its translation: CAWRGQPGYSNQPQHF. This chain uses TRBV30 with TRBJ1-5; D uncertain. The CDR3 spans 16 residues. The ends were cut back, 3 bases at V and 0 bases at J, with 15 bases in the middle. Germline assignment: CDR1 GTSNPN and CDR2 SVGIG (reference sequence).

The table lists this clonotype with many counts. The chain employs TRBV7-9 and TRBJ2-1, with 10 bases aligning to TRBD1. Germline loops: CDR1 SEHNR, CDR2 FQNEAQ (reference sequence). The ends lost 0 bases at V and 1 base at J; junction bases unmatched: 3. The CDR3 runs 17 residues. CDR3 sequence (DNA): TGTGCCAGCAGCTTAGCGGGGACAGGGGTGTCCTACAATGAGCAGTTCTTC. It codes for CASSLAGTGVSYNEQFF.

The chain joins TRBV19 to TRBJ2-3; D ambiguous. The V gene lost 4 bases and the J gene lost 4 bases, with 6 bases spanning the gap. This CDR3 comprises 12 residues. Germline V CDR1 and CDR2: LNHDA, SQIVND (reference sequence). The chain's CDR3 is CASSRAPDTQYF. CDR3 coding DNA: TGTGCCAGTAGTAGGGCCCCAGATACGCAGTATTTT.

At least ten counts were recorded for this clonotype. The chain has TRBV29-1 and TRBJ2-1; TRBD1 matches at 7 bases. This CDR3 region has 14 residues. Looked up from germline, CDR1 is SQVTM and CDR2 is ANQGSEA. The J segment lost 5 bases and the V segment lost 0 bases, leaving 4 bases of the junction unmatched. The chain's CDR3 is CSVEDGTEHNEQFF. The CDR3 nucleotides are TGCAGCGTTGAAGATGGGACAGAGCACAATGAGCAGTTCTTC.

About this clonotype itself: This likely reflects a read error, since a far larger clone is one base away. CDR3 in amino acids: CVSTVAGLVFEQFF. CDR3 nucleotide sequence: TGTGTCAGCACTGTAGCGGGACTAGTTTTTGAGCAGTTCTTC. The chain is built from TRBV6-2 or TRBV6-3 and TRBJ2-1; 8 bases map to TRBD2. The germline CDR1 and CDR2 sequences are MNHEY and SVGEGT. The CDR3 covers 14 residues.